This section outlines one T cell receptor beta chain sequence together with its context. The antigen it binds to is not known. This entry comes from a study of T cells expressing NK-cell markers (dated by TCRdb to about 2020). A note on the overall study: Three sorted T-cell subsets (CD3+CD56+NKG2C+, CD3+CD56+NKG2C- and CD3+CD56-NKG2C+) from seven to nine donors had their TCR beta-chain repertoires profiled. Among the eight sequenced donors, only one was HCMV-seronegative, while the other seven were HCMV-seropositive. Randomly selected healthy volunteers, three men and five women, were used as the eight sequenced donors. Libraries were sequenced as 2 x 150 bp reads on Illumina HiSeq 2000/2500, MiSeq or NextSeq.

HCMV serostatus was determined by detecting HCMV-specific IgG in serum with a commercial ELISA kit. Ficoll density gradient centrifugation was used to isolate peripheral blood mononuclear cells from blood. What the work shows at the level of the full study, not this receptor alone: Those dominant clonotypes were again the most abundant among CD3+CD56-NKG2C+ cells in a handful of donors, at about 25-65%. It remained unclear whether the expanded NKG2C-expressing T cell clones were specific for HCMV antigens. For about 6 donors, the dominant CD3+CD56+NKG2C+ clonotypes were among the top 10 CD8+ clonotypes and accounted for roughly 1.0-7.5% of CD8+ T cells.

The CDR3 runs 14 amino acids, cysteine and phenylalanine included. DNA is not on record. Sequences SGHKS (CDR1) and YYEKEE (CDR2) are obtained from the germline V gene (reference sequence). TCRdb lists the instrument as Illumina HiSeq 2000. The TCR beta cDNA libraries were made using 5'RACE template switching, a step that added both a universal primer site and unique molecular identifiers. Synthesis of cDNA was primed from the TCR beta constant segment and was followed by two consecutive PCR amplification steps. Under the source paper's analysis protocol: MIGEC was used to demultiplex reads and group the reads by UMI, and MiTCR was used to assemble and quantify clonotypes. To exclude erroneous sequences, any TCR cDNA sequence not supported by at least two reads was discarded. The tcR package was used for downstream repertoire analysis, and clonotypes were matched across fractions by CDR3 nucleotide sequence plus V segment. Antigen specificity was annotated against VDJdb with VDJmatch, allowing one amino acid substitution in CDR3. The reads went through TCRdb reprocessing, and each CDR3 protein sequence gets one entry with no DNA. The V and J calls come from TCRdb's annotation, not from the publication. The sample table includes about 150,000 distinct CDR3 sequences. Around 35% of the sample lies in the top ten.

The sample comprised blood T cells: a sorted CD56 or NKG2C T cell subset, CD4+ or CD8+ T cells, or bulk PBMC T cells (not recorded which). The origin of this receptor is a woman aged 50 to 60 in good health. Donor details come from another sample of the same person, matched by shared clones. Rearrangement joined TRBV5-5 to TRBJ2-2; with no DNA, the TCRdb D assignment of TRBD1 cannot be verified. The CDR3 loop reads CASSLLQGPGELFF.